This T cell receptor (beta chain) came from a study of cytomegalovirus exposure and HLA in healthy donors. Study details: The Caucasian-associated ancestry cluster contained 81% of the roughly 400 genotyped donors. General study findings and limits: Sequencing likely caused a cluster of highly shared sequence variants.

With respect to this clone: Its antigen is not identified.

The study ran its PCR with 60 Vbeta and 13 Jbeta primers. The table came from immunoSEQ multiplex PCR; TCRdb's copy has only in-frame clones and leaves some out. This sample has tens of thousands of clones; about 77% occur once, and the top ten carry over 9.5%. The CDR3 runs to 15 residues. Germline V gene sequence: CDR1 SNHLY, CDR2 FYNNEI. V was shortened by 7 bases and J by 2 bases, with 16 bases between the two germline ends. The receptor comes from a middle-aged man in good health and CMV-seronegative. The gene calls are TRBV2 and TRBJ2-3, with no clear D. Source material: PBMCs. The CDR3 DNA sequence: TGTGCCAGCAAGGTCAACGCCTGGGCCACAGATACGCAGTATTTT. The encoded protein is CASKVNAWATDTQYF.